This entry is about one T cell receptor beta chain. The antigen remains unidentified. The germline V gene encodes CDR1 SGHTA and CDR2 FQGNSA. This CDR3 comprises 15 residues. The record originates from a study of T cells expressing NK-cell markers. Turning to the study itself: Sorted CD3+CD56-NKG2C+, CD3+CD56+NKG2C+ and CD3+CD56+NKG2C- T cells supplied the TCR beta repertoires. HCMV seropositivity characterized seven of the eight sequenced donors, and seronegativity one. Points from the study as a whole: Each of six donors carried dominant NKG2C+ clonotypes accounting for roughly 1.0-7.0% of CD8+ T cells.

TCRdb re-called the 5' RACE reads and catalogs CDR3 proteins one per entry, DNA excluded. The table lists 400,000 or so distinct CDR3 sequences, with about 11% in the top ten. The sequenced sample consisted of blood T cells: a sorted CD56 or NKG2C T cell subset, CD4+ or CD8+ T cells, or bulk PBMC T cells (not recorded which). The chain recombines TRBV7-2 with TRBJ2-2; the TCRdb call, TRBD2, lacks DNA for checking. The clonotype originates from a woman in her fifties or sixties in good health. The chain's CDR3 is CASSLKLAGVGELFF.